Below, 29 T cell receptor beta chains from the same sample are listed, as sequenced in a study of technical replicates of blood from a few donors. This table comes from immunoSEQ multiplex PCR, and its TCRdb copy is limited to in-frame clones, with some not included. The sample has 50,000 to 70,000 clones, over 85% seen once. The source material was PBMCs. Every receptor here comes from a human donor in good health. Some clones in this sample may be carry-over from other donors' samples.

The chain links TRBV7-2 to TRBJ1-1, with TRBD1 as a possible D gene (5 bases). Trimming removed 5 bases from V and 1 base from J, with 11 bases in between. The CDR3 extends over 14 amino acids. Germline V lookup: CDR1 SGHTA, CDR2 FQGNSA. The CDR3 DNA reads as TGTGCCAGCAGCCTAATGGGGGGGAACACTGAAGCTTTCTTT. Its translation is CASSLMGGNTEAFF.

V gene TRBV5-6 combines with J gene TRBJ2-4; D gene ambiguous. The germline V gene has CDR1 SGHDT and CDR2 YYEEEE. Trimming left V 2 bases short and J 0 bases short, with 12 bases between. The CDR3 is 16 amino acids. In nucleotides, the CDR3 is TGTGCCAGCAGCTTCCAGATCCTTAAAGCCAAAAACATTCAGTACTTC. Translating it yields CASSFQILKAKNIQYF. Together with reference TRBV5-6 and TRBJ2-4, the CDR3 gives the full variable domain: DAGVTQSPTHLIKTRGQQVTLRCSPKSGHDTVSWYQQALGQGPQFIFQYYEEEERQRGNFPDRFSGHQFPNYSSELNVNALLLGDSALYLCASSFQILKAKNIQYFGAGTRLSVL.

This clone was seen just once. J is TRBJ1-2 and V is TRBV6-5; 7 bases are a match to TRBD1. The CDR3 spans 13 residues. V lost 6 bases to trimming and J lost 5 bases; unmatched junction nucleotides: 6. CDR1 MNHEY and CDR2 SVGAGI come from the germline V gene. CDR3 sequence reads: CASRSGTDYGYTF. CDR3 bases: TGTGCCAGCAGATCCGGGACAGATTATGGCTACACCTTC.

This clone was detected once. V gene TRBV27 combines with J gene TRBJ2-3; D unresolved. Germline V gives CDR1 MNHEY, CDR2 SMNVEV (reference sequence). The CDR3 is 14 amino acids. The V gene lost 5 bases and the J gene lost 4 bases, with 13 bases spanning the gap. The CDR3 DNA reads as TGTGCCAGCAGTATAACAAACAGAGCAGATACGCAGTATTTT. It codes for CASSITNRADTQYF.

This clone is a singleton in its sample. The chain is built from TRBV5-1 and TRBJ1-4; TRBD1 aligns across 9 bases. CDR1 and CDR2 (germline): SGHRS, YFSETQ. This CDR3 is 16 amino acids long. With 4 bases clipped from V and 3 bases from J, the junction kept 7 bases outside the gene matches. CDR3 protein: CASSPSGQGSNEKLFF. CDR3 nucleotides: TGCGCCAGCAGCCCATCGGGACAGGGATCTAATGAAAAACTGTTTTTT.

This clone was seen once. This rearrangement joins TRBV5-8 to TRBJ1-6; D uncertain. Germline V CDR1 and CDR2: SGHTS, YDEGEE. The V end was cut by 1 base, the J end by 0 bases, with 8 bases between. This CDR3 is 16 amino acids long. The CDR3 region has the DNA TGTGCCAGCAGCTTGCTTCTAAGCTCCTATAATTCACCCCTCCACTTT. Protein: CASSLLLSSYNSPLHF.

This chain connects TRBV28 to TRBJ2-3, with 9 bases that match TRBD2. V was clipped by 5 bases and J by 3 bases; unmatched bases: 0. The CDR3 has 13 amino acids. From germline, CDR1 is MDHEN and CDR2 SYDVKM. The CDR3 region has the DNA TGTGCCAGCAGTAGCGGGGGGACAGATACGCAGTATTTT. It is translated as CASSSGGTDTQYF.

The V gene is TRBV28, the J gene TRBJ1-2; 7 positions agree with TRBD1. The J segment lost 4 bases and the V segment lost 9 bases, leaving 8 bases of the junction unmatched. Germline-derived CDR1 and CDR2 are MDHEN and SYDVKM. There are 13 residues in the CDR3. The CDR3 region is CARGGTASYGYTF. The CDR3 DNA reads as TGTGCCAGGGGCGGGACAGCTTCCTATGGCTACACCTTC.

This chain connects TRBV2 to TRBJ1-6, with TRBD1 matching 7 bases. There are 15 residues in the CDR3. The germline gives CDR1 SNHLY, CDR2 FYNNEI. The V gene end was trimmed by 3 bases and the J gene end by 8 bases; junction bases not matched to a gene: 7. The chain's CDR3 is CASSESSQGDSPLHF. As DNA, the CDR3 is TGTGCCAGCAGTGAGTCGAGCCAGGGGGATTCACCCCTCCACTTT.

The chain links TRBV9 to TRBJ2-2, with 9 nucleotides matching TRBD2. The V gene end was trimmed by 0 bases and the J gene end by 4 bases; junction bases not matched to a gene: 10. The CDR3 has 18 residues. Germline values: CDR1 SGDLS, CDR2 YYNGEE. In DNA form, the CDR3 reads TGTGCCAGCAGCGTAGAGGGCGGGAGGGCCTTGCCCACCGGGGAGCTGTTTTTT. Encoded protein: CASSVEGGRALPTGELFF.

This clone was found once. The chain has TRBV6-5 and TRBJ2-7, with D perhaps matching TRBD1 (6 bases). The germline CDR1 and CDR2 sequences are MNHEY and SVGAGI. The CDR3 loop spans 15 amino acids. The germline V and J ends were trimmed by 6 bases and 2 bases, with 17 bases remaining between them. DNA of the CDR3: TGTGCCAGCAGGCAGGGGCGCAGCCTCACCTACGAGCAGTACTTC. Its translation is CASRQGRSLTYEQYF.

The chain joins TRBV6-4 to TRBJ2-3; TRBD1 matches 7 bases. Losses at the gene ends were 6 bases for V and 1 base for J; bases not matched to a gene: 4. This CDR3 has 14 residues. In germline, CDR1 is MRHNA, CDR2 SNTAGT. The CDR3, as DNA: TGTGCCAGCAGCGAAGGACAGGGCACAGATACGCAGTATTTT. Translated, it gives CASSEGQGTDTQYF.

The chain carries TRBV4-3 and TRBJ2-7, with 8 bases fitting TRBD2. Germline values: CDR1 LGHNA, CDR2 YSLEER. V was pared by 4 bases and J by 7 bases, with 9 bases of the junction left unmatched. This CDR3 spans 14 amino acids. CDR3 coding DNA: TGCGCCAGCAGCCGGGATCGACTAGCGTGGGAGCAGTACTTC. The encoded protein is CASSRDRLAWEQYF.

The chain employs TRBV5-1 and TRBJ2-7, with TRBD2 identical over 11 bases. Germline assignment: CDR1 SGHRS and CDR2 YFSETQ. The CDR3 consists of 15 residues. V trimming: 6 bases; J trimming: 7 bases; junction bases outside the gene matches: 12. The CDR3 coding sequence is TGCGCCAGCACCACGACTAGCGGGAAGGCTCTTGAGCAGTACTTC. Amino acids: CASTTTSGKALEQYF.

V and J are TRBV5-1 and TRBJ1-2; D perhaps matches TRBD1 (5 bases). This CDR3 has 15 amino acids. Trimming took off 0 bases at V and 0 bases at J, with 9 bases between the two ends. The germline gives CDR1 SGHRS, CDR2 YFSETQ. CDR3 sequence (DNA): TGCGCCAGCAGCTTGGTGGCAGGGTCTAACTATGGCTACACCTTC. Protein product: CASSLVAGSNYGYTF.

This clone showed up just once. As DNA, the CDR3 is TGCAGTGTTCAGGTGACGAATGAGCAGTTCTTC. This translates into CSVQVTNEQFF. The chain recombines TRBV20-1 with TRBJ2-1, with no clear D. The CDR3 is 11 amino acids. The V end lost 7 bases, the J end lost 7 bases, and 11 bases lay between the germline ends. Germline CDR1 reads DFQATT; CDR2 reads SNEGSKA (reference sequence).

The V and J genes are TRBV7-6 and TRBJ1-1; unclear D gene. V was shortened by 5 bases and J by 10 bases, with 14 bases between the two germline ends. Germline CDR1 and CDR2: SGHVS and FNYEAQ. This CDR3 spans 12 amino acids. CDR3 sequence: CASSDSLGRAFF. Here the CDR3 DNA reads TGTGCCAGCAGCGATAGTCTTGGTCGAGCTTTCTTT.

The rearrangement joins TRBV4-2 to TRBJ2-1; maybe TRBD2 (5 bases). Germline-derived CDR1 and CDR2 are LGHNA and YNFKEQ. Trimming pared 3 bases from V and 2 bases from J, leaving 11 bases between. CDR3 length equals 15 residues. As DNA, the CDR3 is TGTGCCAGCAGCCACGGGGTGGTTCCCTACAATGAGCAGTTCTTC. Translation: CASSHGVVPYNEQFF.

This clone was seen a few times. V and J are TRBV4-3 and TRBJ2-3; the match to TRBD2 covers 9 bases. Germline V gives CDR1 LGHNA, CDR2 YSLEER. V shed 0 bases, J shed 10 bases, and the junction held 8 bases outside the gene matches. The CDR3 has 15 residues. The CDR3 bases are TGCGCCAGCAGCCAAGATCGAGGTAGCGGGAGCGCGCAGTATTTT. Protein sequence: CASSQDRGSGSAQYF.

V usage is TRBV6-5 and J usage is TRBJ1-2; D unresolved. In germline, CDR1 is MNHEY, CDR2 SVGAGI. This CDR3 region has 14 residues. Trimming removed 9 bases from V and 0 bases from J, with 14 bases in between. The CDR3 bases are TGTGCCAGTGCCAGGAAACTGACTAACTATGGCTACACCTTC. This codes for CASARKLTNYGYTF.

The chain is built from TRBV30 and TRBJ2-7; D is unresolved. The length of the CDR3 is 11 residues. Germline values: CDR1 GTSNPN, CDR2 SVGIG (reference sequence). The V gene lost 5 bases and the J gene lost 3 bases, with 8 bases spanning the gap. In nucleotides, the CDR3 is TGTGCCTGGGAGACTCACTACGAGCAGTACTTC. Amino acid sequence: CAWETHYEQYF.

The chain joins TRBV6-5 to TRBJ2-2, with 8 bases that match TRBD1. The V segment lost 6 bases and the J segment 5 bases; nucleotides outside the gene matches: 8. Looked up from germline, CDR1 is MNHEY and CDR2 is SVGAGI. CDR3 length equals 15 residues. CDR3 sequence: CASSLTGVGTGELFF. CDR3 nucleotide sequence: TGTGCCAGCAGCCTGACAGGGGTTGGGACCGGGGAGCTGTTTTTT.

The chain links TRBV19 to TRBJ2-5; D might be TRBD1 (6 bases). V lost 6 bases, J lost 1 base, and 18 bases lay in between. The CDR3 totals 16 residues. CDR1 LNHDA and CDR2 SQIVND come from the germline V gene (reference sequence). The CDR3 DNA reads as TGTGCCAGTAGCACGATAACCGGGACACCCCAAGAGACCCAGTACTTC. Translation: CASSTITGTPQETQYF.

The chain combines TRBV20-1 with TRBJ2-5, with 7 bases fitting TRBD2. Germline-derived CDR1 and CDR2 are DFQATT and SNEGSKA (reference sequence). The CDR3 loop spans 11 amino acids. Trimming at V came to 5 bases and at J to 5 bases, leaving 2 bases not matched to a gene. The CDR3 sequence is CSAWEGETQYF. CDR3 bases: TGCAGTGCTTGGGAGGGGGAGACCCAGTACTTC.

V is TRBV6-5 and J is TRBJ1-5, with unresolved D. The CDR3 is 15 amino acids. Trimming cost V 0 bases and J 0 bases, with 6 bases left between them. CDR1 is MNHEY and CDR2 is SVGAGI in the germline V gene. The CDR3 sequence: CASSYSGYSNQPQHF. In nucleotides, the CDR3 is TGTGCCAGCAGTTACTCGGGCTATAGCAATCAGCCCCAGCATTTT.

The CDR3 region is CATETGGSEQYF. CDR3 sequence (DNA): TGTGCCACGGAGACAGGCGGGAGCGAGCAGTACTTC. The J gene is TRBJ2-7, the V gene TRBV7-9; D might be TRBD2 (7 bases). Deletions cut 10 bases from V and 6 bases from J, with 16 bases between. CDR3 length: 12 amino acids. Germline V gene sequence: CDR1 SEHNR, CDR2 FQNEAQ (reference sequence).

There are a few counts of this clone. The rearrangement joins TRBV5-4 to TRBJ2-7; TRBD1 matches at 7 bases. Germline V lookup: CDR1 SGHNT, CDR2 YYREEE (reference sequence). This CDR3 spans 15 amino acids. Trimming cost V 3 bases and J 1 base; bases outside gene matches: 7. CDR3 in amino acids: CASSSARDRSYEQYF. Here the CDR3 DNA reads TGTGCCAGCAGCTCGGCCCGGGACAGATCCTACGAGCAGTACTTC.

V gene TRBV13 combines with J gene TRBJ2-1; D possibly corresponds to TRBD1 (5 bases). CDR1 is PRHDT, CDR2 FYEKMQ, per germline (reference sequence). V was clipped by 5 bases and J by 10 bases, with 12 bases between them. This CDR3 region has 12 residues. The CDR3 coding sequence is TGTGCCAGCAGCCAGGGTTTAGGGGAGCAGTTCTTC. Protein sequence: CASSQGLGEQFF.

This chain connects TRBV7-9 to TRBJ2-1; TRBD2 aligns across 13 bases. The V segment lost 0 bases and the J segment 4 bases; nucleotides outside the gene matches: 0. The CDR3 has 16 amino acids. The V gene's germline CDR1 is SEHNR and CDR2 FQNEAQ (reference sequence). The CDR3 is CASSLAGLAGYNEQFF. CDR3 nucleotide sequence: TGTGCCAGCAGCTTAGCGGGACTAGCGGGGTACAATGAGCAGTTCTTC.